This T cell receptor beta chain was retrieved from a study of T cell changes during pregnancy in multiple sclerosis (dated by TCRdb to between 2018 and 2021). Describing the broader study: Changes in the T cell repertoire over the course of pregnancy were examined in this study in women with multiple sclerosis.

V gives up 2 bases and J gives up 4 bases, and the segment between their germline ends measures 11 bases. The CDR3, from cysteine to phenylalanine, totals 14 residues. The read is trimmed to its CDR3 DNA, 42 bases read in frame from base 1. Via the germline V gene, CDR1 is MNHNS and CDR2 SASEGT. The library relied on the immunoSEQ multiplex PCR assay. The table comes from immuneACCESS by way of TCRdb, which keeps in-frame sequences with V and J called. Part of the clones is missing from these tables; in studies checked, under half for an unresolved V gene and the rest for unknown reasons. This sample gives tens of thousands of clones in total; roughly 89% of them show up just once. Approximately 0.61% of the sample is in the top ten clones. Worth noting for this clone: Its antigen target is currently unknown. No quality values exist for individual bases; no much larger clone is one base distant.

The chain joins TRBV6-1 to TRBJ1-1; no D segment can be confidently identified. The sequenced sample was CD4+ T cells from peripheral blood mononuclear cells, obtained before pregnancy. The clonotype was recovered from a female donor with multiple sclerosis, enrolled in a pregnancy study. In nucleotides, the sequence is TGTGCCAGCAGTGAATTGGCAGGTCCCACTGAAGCTTTCTTT. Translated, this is CASSELAGPTEAFF.